This T cell receptor beta chain is from a study of cytotoxic CD8 clonotypes in ibrutinib-treated CLL. General study points: Sustained-remission and progressing patients diverged in sampling times. Public clonotypes were uncommon and contracted or stayed stable on treatment. Clonality went up at the time of ibrutinib response, stayed stable in sustained remission, and later dropped back toward its baseline level at progression.

TCR beta library input comprised roughly 2 micrograms of genomic DNA from cryopreserved PBMCs. Method: immunoSEQ multiplex PCR; TCRdb's copy keeps in-frame clones and lacks some. The table lists 120,000 to 150,000 clones, 70% to 80% of them singletons, with around 30% in the top ten. A remark on this clone: The antigen is not known.

CDR3 length equals 14 residues. CDR1 and CDR2 from the germline V gene are SNHLY and FYNNEI. The V gene lost 7 bases and the J gene lost 6 bases, with 17 bases spanning the gap. This clonotype originated in a human donor with chronic lymphocytic leukemia. This rearrangement joins TRBV2 to TRBJ2-3; tentative D call: TRBD1 (6 bases). This specimen was PBMCs, taken after 12 months of ibrutinib treatment. The CDR3 protein is CASKTNRVSDTQYF. In nucleotides, the CDR3 is TGTGCCAGCAAGACGAACAGGGTTTCGGATACGCAGTATTTT.